Below are 2 T cell receptor beta chains sequenced from a single sample in a study of T cell responses to AZD1222 COVID-19 vaccine. The protocol was immunoSEQ multiplex PCR, while the TCRdb copy is restricted to in-frame clones and leaves out a portion. The sample includes some 83,000 clones, roughly 83% of them seen just once. This sample comprised peripheral blood, obtained on day 0 of AZD1222 vaccination. These receptor sequences come from an adult in good health.

The chain carries TRBV28 and TRBJ2-5; 8 nucleotides agree with TRBD2. The V gene end was trimmed by 3 bases and the J gene end by 3 bases; junction bases not matched to a gene: 6. The CDR3 loop spans 15 amino acids. CDR1 and CDR2 (germline): MDHEN, SYDVKM. CDR3 bases: TGTGCCAGCAGTTTGAGGTCAGCGGGGGAAGAGACCCAGTACTTC. This sequence encodes CASSLRSAGEETQYF.

The V and J genes are TRBV2 and TRBJ2-1, with 11 bases identical to TRBD2. The CDR3 covers 15 residues. Trimming removed 5 bases from V and 9 bases from J; junction bases left unmatched: 9. CDR1 SNHLY and CDR2 FYNNEI come from the germline V gene. CDR3 nucleotide sequence: TGTGCCAGCAGTCCTCTAGCGGGGGGAACGGGTGAGCAGTTCTTC. Translating it yields CASSPLAGGTGEQFF.